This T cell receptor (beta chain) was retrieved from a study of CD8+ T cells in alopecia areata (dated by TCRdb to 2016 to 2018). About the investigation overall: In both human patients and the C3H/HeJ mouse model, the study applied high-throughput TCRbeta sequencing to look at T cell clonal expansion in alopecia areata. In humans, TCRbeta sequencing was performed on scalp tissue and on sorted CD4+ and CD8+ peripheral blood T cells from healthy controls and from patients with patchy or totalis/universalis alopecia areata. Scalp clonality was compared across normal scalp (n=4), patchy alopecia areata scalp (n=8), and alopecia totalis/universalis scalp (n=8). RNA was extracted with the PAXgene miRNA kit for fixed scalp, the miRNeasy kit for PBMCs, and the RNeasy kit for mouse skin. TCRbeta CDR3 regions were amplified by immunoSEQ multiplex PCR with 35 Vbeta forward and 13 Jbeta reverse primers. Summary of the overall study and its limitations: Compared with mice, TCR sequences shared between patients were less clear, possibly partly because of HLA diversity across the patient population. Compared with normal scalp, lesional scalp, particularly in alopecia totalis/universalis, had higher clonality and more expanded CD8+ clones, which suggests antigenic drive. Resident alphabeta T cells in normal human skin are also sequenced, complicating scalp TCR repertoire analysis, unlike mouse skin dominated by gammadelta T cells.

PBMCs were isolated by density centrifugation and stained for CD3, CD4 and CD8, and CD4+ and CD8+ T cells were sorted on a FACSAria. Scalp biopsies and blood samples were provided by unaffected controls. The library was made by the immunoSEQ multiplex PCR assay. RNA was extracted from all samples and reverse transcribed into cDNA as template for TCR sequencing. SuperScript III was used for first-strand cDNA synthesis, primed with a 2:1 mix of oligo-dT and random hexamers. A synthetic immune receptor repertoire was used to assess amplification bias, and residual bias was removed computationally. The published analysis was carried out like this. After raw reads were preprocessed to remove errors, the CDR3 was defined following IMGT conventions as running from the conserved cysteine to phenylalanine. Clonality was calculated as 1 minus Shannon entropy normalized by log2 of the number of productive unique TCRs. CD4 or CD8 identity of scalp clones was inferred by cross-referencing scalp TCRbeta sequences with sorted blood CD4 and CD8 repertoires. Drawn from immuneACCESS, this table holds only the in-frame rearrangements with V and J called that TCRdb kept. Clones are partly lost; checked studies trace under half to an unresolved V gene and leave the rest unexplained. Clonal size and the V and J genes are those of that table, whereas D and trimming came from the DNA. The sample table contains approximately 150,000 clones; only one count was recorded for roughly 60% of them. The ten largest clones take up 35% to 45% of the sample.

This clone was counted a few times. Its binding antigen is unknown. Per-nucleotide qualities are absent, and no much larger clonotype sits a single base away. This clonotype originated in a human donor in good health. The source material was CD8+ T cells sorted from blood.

The CDR3 protein: CATSHGVGANVLTF. The bases read TGTGCCACCAGCCACGGAGTTGGGGCCAACGTCCTGACTTTC. This receptor chain uses TRBV15 and TRBJ2-6; no D gene can be assigned with confidence. V and J lose 5 bases and 3 bases, and a span of 8 bases separates them. Including cysteine and phenylalanine, the CDR3 has 14 amino acids. The kept DNA is CDR3 alone, 42 bases in frame from the first base. The germline V gene (reference sequence) sets CDR1 to LNHNV and CDR2 to YYDKDF.